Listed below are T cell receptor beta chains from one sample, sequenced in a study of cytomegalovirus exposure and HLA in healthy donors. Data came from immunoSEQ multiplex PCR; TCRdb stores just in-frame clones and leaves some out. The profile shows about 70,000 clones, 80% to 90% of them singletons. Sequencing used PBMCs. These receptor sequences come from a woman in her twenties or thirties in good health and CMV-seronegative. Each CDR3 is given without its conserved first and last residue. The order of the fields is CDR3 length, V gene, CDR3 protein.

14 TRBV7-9 ASSLGGAASSYEQY
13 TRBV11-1 ASSLRRAGTGELF
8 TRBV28 ASSAYEQY
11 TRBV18 ASSPQDTHEQY
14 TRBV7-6 ASSPHQGAGFDTQY
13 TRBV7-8 ASSFLREGPYEQY
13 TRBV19 ASSPPDKSTGELF
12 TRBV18 ASSPGGSGQPQH
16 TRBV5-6 ASSSLGLAGTSTDTQY
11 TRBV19 ASSMRGIYGYT
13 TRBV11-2 ASSLEGRDTGELF
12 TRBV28 ASRPPGDPYEQY
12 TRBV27 ASRIDRVTQGYT
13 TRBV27 ASSTRLAGVHEQY
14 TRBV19 ASSNDRVGGGDTQY
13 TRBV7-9 ASTPTGHISYEQY
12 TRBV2 ASTRTGLQETQY
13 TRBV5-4 ASSSGLAGVETQY
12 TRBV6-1 ASSEGPTVYEQY
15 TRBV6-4 ASSDLSGWKAGETQY
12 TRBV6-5 ASSYSRRAYEQH
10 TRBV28 ASRQGGYEQY
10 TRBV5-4 ASSSNPYEQY
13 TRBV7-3 ASSLSRTDALQQF
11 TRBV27 ASSSQGAHEQY
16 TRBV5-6 ASSRWRAGSSYNSPLH